These 18 T cell receptor beta chains share one sample of origin, sequenced in a study of CD8 T cells in ankylosing spondylitis. The antigens these receptors bind are not known. Study-wide results and caveats: Ankylosing spondylitis blood appeared to carry a characteristic TCR beta motif of several highly homologous variants.

TCRdb analysed the 5' RACE reads with MiXCR anew, one entry per CDR3 protein. The data show hundreds of thousands of distinct CDR3 sequences, 10% to 15% seen once. Material for sequencing was blood, either unsorted or a sorted T cell fraction (not recorded which). These receptors came from a male donor with ankylosing spondylitis.

Many counts were recorded for this clonotype. The chain combines TRBV20-1 with TRBJ1-5; a possible D gene is TRBD1 (5 bases). The germline gives CDR1 DFQATT, CDR2 SNEGSKA (reference sequence). V was cut by 5 bases and J by 9 bases, with 23 bases left in between. CDR3 length: 15 residues. Here the CDR3 reads CSARPGSGPLGPQHF. CDR3 nucleotides: TGCAGTGCTCGCCCAGGGAGTGGTCCTTTGGGGCCCCAGCATTTT.

This clonotype was seen ten or more times. A junction end diverges from the germline sequence, so it may reflect a read error. The V and J genes are TRBV12-3 or TRBV12-4 and TRBJ1-4; 11 bases map to TRBD1. The CDR3 consists of 14 residues. CDR3 region: CASSPGTGGEKLFF. Written as DNA, the CDR3 is TGCGCCAGCAGCCCCGGGACAGGGGGTGAAAAACTGTTTTTT.

V gene TRBV12-5 combines with J gene TRBJ2-6, with D tentatively TRBD1 (6 bases). The CDR3 is 16 residues long. Germline CDR1 is LGHNT and CDR2 is FRNRAP. V was clipped by 1 base and J by 4 bases, with 11 bases between them. For the CDR3, the DNA is TGTGCTAGTGGTTTGGACACAGGGTCAGGGGCCAACGTCCTGACTTTC. Residues: CASGLDTGSGANVLTF.

This clonotype has more than one count but fewer than ten. The rearrangement links TRBV4-1 to TRBJ2-1; tentative D call: TRBD1 (6 bases). V was shortened by 8 bases and J by 4 bases, with 18 bases between the two germline ends. This CDR3 is 15 amino acids long. Germline loops: CDR1 MGHRA, CDR2 YSYEKL. CDR3 nucleotide sequence: TGCGCCAGCCGACCCTCAGGGGTCCCTTACAATGAGCAGTTCTTC. The encoded protein is CASRPSGVPYNEQFF.

This clonotype showed up just a few times. The chain is built from TRBV20-1 and TRBJ1-1; D not resolved. The length of the CDR3 is 11 residues. Trimming shortened V by 4 bases and J by 5 bases, and 8 bases separated the two germline ends. Per germline, CDR1 DFQATT and CDR2 SNEGSKA (reference sequence). CDR3: CSATGVTEAFF. CDR3 coding DNA: TGCAGTGCTACCGGGGTTACTGAAGCTTTCTTT.

This clonotype was detected ten times or more. The V call is TRBV12-3 or TRBV12-4, the J call TRBJ1-2, with D possibly TRBD1 on 5 matching bases. The length of the CDR3 is 13 residues. The ends were cut back, 7 bases at V and 4 bases at J, with 13 bases in the middle. The CDR3 nucleotides read TGTGCCAGCACCAGCGGGGGAGTCTATGGCTACACCTTC. It specifies CASTSGGVYGYTF.

The chain carries TRBV15 and TRBJ2-3; 8 positions agree with TRBD2. The CDR3 spans 15 residues. The germline V gene has CDR1 LNHNV and CDR2 YYDKDF (reference sequence). Trimming cost V 4 bases and J 4 bases; bases outside gene matches: 7. CDR3 bases: TGTGCCACCAGCAAGCGGGAGTCTCCCCCAGATACGCAGTATTTT. The encoded protein is CATSKRESPPDTQYF.

The chain joins TRBV5-1 to TRBJ2-1, with a tentative D call TRBD2 (7 bases). The CDR3 totals 14 residues. V lost 4 bases, J lost 8 bases, and 16 bases lay in between. Germline CDR1 is SGHRS and CDR2 is YFSETQ. CDR3 DNA: TGCGCCAGCAGCGACGGCGGGGGCCTGTATGAGCAGTTCTTC. As protein: CASSDGGGLYEQFF. The full variable domain, rest sourced from reference TRBV5-1 and TRBJ2-1, is KAGVTQTPRYLIKTRGQQVTLSCSPISGHRSVSWYQQTPGQGLQFLFEYFSETQRNKGNFPGRFSGRQFSNSRSEMNVSTLELGDSALYLCASSDGGGLYEQFFGPGTRLTVL.

A few counts support this clonotype. The gene calls are TRBV7-2 and TRBJ2-7, with TRBD1 as a possible D gene (5 bases). V was cut by 1 base and J by 3 bases, with 10 bases left in between. This CDR3 region has 14 residues. Germline loops: CDR1 SGHTA, CDR2 FQGNSA. CDR3 sequence reads: CASSLVGVVYEQYF. CDR3 nucleotide sequence: TGTGCCAGCAGCTTAGTAGGGGTTGTCTACGAGCAGTACTTC.

This sequence joins TRBV7-8 and TRBJ2-2; 10 bases are a match to TRBD1. Germline V gene lookup returns CDR1 SGHVS and CDR2 FQNEAQ. V gave up 8 bases and J gave up 7 bases; unmatched junction bases: 10. The CDR3 sequence is 15 residues long. The CDR3 spells CASSLAGQGIGELFF. The CDR3 nucleotides are TGTGCCAGCTCCCTCGCGGGACAGGGGATCGGGGAGCTGTTTTTT.

This sequence joins TRBV11-3 and TRBJ2-2, with no clear D. Trimming removed 5 bases from V and 3 bases from J, with 10 bases in between. The CDR3 contains 14 residues. Germline V gene data show CDR1 as SGHNT and CDR2 as YENEEA. The CDR3: CASSQGPDTGELFF. The CDR3 nucleotides are TGTGCCAGCAGCCAAGGACCGGACACCGGGGAGCTGTTTTTT.

The CDR3 nucleotides are TGCGCCAGCAGCTTTCCCGTTCCCGGGACTAGAAAAGAGACCCAGTACTTC. It translates to CASSFPVPGTRKETQYF. The rearrangement joins TRBV5-1 to TRBJ2-5; 8 bases map to TRBD2. This CDR3 contains 17 residues. With 2 bases clipped from V and 3 bases from J, the junction kept 12 bases outside the gene matches. Germline assignment: CDR1 SGHRS and CDR2 YFSETQ.

This clonotype came up many times. The V and J genes are TRBV6-1 and TRBJ2-1; TRBD2 matches at 13 bases. V was pared by 6 bases and J by 7 bases, with 9 bases of the junction left unmatched. This CDR3 is built from 16 residues. From germline, CDR1 is MNHNS and CDR2 SASEGT. The CDR3 is CASSERTSGSKNEQFF. In DNA form, the CDR3 reads TGTGCCAGCAGCGAACGGACTAGCGGGAGTAAGAATGAGCAGTTCTTC.

This clonotype has just one count. The rearrangement joins TRBV10-3 to TRBJ2-3; a possible D gene is TRBD1 (5 bases). Germline V gene data show CDR1 as ENHRY and CDR2 as SYGVKD. Between the trimmed V and J ends, which lost 0 bases and 2 bases, there was a span of 12 bases. The CDR3 covers 16 residues. The CDR3 spells CAISESRQGPTDTQYF. DNA for the CDR3: TGTGCCATCAGTGAGTCACGCCAGGGCCCCACAGATACGCAGTATTTT.

This clonotype was found a few times. V and J are TRBV10-3 and TRBJ2-7; 12 bases match TRBD1. J lost 7 bases, V lost 7 bases, and 5 bases had no gene match. The CDR3 is made up of 13 amino acids. Germline lookup yields CDR1 ENHRY and CDR2 SYGVKD. The CDR3 coding sequence is TGTGCCATCACCGGGACAGGGGGCCGAGAGCAGTACTTC. Amino acid sequence: CAITGTGGREQYF.

This clonotype was counted only a few times. The chain is built from TRBV27 and TRBJ2-7; 9 positions agree with TRBD2. The CDR3 extends over 18 amino acids. V lost 5 bases to trimming and J lost 4 bases; unmatched junction nucleotides: 18. Germline-derived CDR1 and CDR2 are MNHEY and SMNVEV (reference sequence). The CDR3 is CASSTGSQEEREVYEQYF. For the CDR3, the DNA is TGTGCCAGCAGTACCGGCTCCCAAGAGGAGCGGGAGGTATACGAGCAGTACTTC.

The chain couples TRBV5-1 to TRBJ1-6; TRBD1 is a possible D gene (5 bases). The length of the CDR3 is 15 residues. V lost 6 bases and J 0 bases, leaving 10 bases between the germline ends. Germline V gene sequence: CDR1 SGHRS, CDR2 YFSETQ. The CDR3 reads CASMDTSSYNSPLHF. CDR3 DNA sequence: TGCGCCAGCATGGACACAAGCTCCTATAATTCACCCCTCCACTTT. Full variable domain (remainder filled in from reference TRBV5-1 and TRBJ1-6): KAGVTQTPRYLIKTRGQQVTLSCSPISGHRSVSWYQQTPGQGLQFLFEYFSETQRNKGNFPGRFSGRQFSNSRSEMNVSTLELGDSALYLCASMDTSSYNSPLHFGNGTRLTVT.

This chain joins TRBV15 and TRBJ1-1; 8 nucleotides match TRBD1. CDR3 length equals 16 residues. From germline, CDR1 is LNHNV and CDR2 YYDKDF (reference sequence). The ends lost 0 bases at V and 4 bases at J; junction bases unmatched: 7. The CDR3 DNA reads TGTGCCACCAGCAGAGATAGCACAGGGGGTGTCACTGAAGCTTTCTTT. As protein: CATSRDSTGGVTEAFF.